Each of the 11 T cell receptor beta chains below was sequenced from the same sample in a study of blood T cells in healthy people across ages. It was with a sample-barcoded 5' primer and a J-beta primer mix that a second PCR of about 6 to 11 cycles was run. TCRdb reanalysed the 5' RACE reads using MiXCR and keeps one entry per CDR3 protein. The sample lists 550,000 to 650,000 distinct CDR3 sequences, about 29% occurring once. The sample also formed part of further work on T cells of mothers and their children.

The sequenced sample consisted of blood. These TCRs come from a boy between 2 and 15 years old in good health.

The chain is built from TRBV28 and TRBJ2-7; a weak D match, TRBD1 (6 bases). Germline V CDR1 and CDR2: MDHEN, SYDVKM. The CDR3 is 17 residues long. Between the trimmed V and J ends, which lost 7 bases and 0 bases, there was a span of 22 bases. This CDR3 reads CASTSSQVGGSSYEQYF. CDR3 nucleotide sequence: TGTGCCAGCACTTCCTCTCAGGTAGGGGGTTCCTCCTACGAGCAGTACTTC.

In this sample, this clonotype turned up many times. The rearrangement joins TRBV11-3 to TRBJ2-2, with D possibly matching TRBD2 (5 bases). The V end was cut by 4 bases, the J end by 0 bases, with 15 bases between. CDR1 SGHNT and CDR2 YENEEA come from the germline V gene. There are 17 residues in the CDR3. The CDR3 DNA reads TGTGCCAGCAGCTATACGCTGGCGGGCCCGAACACCGGGGAGCTGTTTTTT. Its protein product is CASSYTLAGPNTGELFF.

This clonotype was detected a few times. This chain connects TRBV7-2 to TRBJ2-5; perhaps TRBD1 as D (6 bases). The CDR3 extends over 16 amino acids. Looked up from germline, CDR1 is SGHTA and CDR2 is FQGNSA. The V end was cut by 1 base, the J end by 1 base, with 13 bases between. In DNA, the CDR3 is TGTGCCAGCAGCTTAGATGGCCGGGACATCCAAGAGACCCAGTACTTC. Protein: CASSLDGRDIQETQYF.

This clonotype was counted only a few times. V and J are TRBV5-6 and TRBJ1-2; 7 bases are shared with TRBD1. The CDR3 length is 16 residues. Germline V gives CDR1 SGHDT, CDR2 YYEEEE. V dropped 0 bases and J dropped 0; count of bases not matched to a gene: 5. CDR3 residues: CASSLDPTGTNYGYTF. CDR3 DNA sequence: TGTGCCAGCAGCTTGGATCCGACAGGGACTAACTATGGCTACACCTTC.

This clonotype was detected a few times. J is TRBJ1-2 and V is TRBV4-2, with D perhaps TRBD1 (5 bases). This CDR3 contains 15 residues. Germline V CDR1 and CDR2: LGHNA, YNFKEQ. The ends were cut back, 3 bases at V and 6 bases at J, with 17 bases in the middle. In DNA form, the CDR3 reads TGTGCCAGCAGCCACTTCGGGGGAGGGGAGGATGGCTACACCTTC. This codes for CASSHFGGGEDGYTF.

This clonotype was observed a handful of times. The chain carries TRBV27 and TRBJ2-3; D is uncertain. CDR1 and CDR2 (germline): MNHEY, SMNVEV (reference sequence). CDR3 size: 13 residues. V gave up 5 bases and J gave up 1 base, with 7 bases separating them. CDR3 residues: CASSIRGTDTQYF. CDR3 bases: TGTGCCAGCAGTATACGGGGCACAGATACGCAGTATTTT.

The rearrangement joins TRBV30 to TRBJ1-1; 8 bases are a match to TRBD1. Germline CDR1 GTSNPN, CDR2 SVGIG (reference sequence). The CDR3 has 14 residues. With 4 bases clipped from V and 1 base from J, the junction kept 5 bases outside the gene matches. CDR3 in amino acids: CAWTGGASNTEAFF. CDR3 coding DNA: TGTGCCTGGACAGGGGGCGCCTCGAACACTGAAGCTTTCTTT.

This clonotype occurred a few times. This chain uses TRBV7-7 with TRBJ2-3, with 8 bases fitting TRBD2. V shed 6 bases, J shed 1 base, and the junction held 6 bases outside the gene matches. The V gene's germline CDR1 is SSHAT and CDR2 FNYEAQ (reference sequence). The CDR3 covers 15 residues. CDR3 bases: TGTGCCAGCAGTCCCAGCGGGAGCGGCACAGATACGCAGTATTTT. As protein: CASSPSGSGTDTQYF. Drawing the rest from reference TRBV7-7 and TRBJ2-3, the complete variable domain is GAGVSQSPRYKVTKRGQDVTLRCDPISSHATLYWYQQALGQGPEFLTYFNYEAQPDKSGLPSDRFSAERPEGSISTLTIQRTEQRDSAMYRCASSPSGSGTDTQYFGPGTRLTVL.

The chain combines TRBV5-1 with TRBJ2-6; D call uncertain. This CDR3 spans 15 amino acids. V gave up 9 bases and J gave up 1 base, with 14 bases separating them. Germline CDR1 reads SGHRS; CDR2 reads YFSETQ. The CDR3 DNA sequence: TGCGCCATCACGAATATAGAATCTGGGGCCAACGTCCTGACTTTC. Protein: CAITNIESGANVLTF.

On this clonotype: A much larger clone differs from this one at a single base, so this may be a read error. The chain is built from TRBV7-9 and TRBJ2-5; a weak D match, TRBD2 (6 bases). The CDR3 spans 13 residues. CDR1 and CDR2 from the germline V gene are SEHNR and FQNEAQ (reference sequence). In DNA, the CDR3 is TGTGCCTGCAGCTTAATGGGGAGGGAGACCCAGTACTTC. Its translation is CACSLMGRETQYF.

This clonotype has a handful of counts. The gene calls are TRBV14 and TRBJ2-7, with D possibly being TRBD2 (7 bases). The germline gives CDR1 SGHDN, CDR2 FVKESK. This CDR3 has 16 amino acids. Trimming stripped 4 bases from V and 2 bases from J, with 18 bases between. CDR3 coding DNA: TGTGCCAGCAGCCCTCAGACCGGGGGGCTCGCCTACGAGCAGTACTTC. This sequence encodes CASSPQTGGLAYEQYF.